This TCR beta chain was documented in a study of OX40 agonist ivuxolimab in advanced cancers. Across the whole study: The patients received agonistic anti-OX40 (CD134) antibody ivuxolimab.

Autoimmune disease history or systemic immunosuppression led to patients being barred. CDR3 length equals 15 residues. V shed 5 bases and J 3 bases; nucleotides not matched to a gene: 8. Germline CDR1 MNHEY, CDR2 SMNVEV (reference sequence). The method was immunoSEQ multiplex PCR; TCRdb's version includes in-frame clones alone and lacks a portion of them. The table includes under 100,000 clones, over 75% detected once. J is TRBJ2-5 and V is TRBV27; 8 nucleotides agree with TRBD2. The sample in question was CD4+ or CD8+ T cells sorted from blood, obtained in a trial of the OX40 agonist ivuxolimab. The TCR sequence derives from an adult with an advanced solid tumor such as melanoma, head and neck, liver or kidney cancer. CDR3 amino acids: CASSTSGRGKETQYF. The CDR3 coding sequence is TGTGCCAGCAGTACTAGCGGAAGAGGTAAAGAGACCCAGTACTTC.